The text below deals with one T cell receptor (beta chain). As yet, its antigen is unknown. These data are taken from a study of beta chain features in type 1 diabetes. Study observations and caveats: Shorter TCRB CDR3s, moderately but significantly so, were found in Type 1 diabetes patients in all four CD4+ subsets. When VDJ junctions were examined, type 1 diabetes patients showed fewer insertions and more deletions.

The isolated RNA, all of it, was reverse transcribed, so expressed TCRB transcripts were what got sequenced. The method was immunoSEQ multiplex PCR; TCRdb's version includes in-frame clones alone and lacks a portion of them. This table holds roughly 50,000 clones, roughly 39% found once. J lost 3 bases, V lost 4 bases, and 8 bases had no gene match. In germline, CDR1 is SGHRS, CDR2 YFSETQ. CDR3 length: 17 residues. This TCR was recovered from a man aged 30 to 39 with type 1 diabetes. The rearrangement uses TRBV5-1 and TRBJ2-1, with TRBD2 matching 12 bases. The specimen was Tregs from blood. The CDR3 DNA is TGCGCCAGCAGCCCCACTAGCGGGAGGATCCTCTACAATGAGCAGTTCTTC. Translation gives CASSPTSGRILYNEQFF.